The entry below describes one T cell receptor (beta chain). Its antigen is unidentified. TCR beta CDR3 regions were amplified from RNA. The HTBI primer set served for first-round RT-PCR of the TCR CDR3. TCRdb redid the calling of the multiplex PCR reads with MiXCR, one entry per CDR3 protein. The sample gives about 500,000 distinct CDR3 sequences, approximately 48% of which show up once; 44% is in the top ten. The data originate from a study of T cells in Graves' hyperthyroidism and ophthalmopathy. Uncontrolled infection, other autoimmune disease, pregnancy or lactation led to exclusion. Study-wide points: The blood repertoire included most of the expanded thyroid clonotypes above 0.001.

The receptor was derived from an adult woman with Graves' disease, either hyperthyroidism or ophthalmopathy (not recorded which). Sequencing was done on a sample of peripheral blood or thyroid tissue (not recorded which).

The CDR3 nucleotides read TGTGCCATCAGGCCGGGACTAGCGGTCAATGAGCTGTTTTTT. Translating gives CAIRPGLAVNELFF. V and J are TRBV10-3 and TRBJ2-2, with 11 bases lining up with TRBD2. Per germline, CDR1 ENHRY and CDR2 SYGVKD. This CDR3 spans 14 amino acids. V gave up 6 bases and J gave up 11 bases; unmatched junction bases: 8.